These T cell receptor beta chains were read from a single sample in a study of response to subunit inactivated influenza vaccine. TCRdb reprocessed the RT-PCR reads with MiXCR, giving one entry per CDR3 protein. The repertoire holds fewer than 700,000 distinct CDR3 sequences, 10% to 15% seen once, with 13% in the top ten. The specimen comprised PBMCs from blood, sampled 35 to 45 days after vaccination. These receptor sequences come from a man aged 50-59 years who received an inactivated influenza vaccine. CDR3s include the opening cysteine and the closing phenylalanine or tryptophan. The D gene is left open where the match is weak. Expanded clones get a size class; other rows say once, few or many, or leave the size out.

J | size | V | D | CDR3 | DNA
TRBJ1-2 | few | TRBV6-1 | TRBD1 | CASSPGQAANYGYTF | TGTGCCAGCAGTCCTGGACAGGCCGCTAACTATGGCTACACCTTC
TRBJ2-7 | . | TRBV29-1 | TRBD1 | CSVEVLDRSTYEQYF | TGCAGCGTTGAAGTTTTGGACAGGAGCACCTACGAGCAGTACTTC
TRBJ2-3 | few | TRBV3-1 | TRBD2 | CASGPSGGLRTDTQYF | TGTGCCAGCGGACCTTCGGGGGGGCTGCGCACAGATACGCAGTATTTT
TRBJ2-1 | . | TRBV24-1 | . | CATSDPSSADLNEQFF | TGTGCCACCAGTGACCCATCCTCCGCGGACCTCAATGAGCAGTTCTTC
TRBJ1-2 | . | TRBV12-3/TRBV12-4 | . | CASSLTAIYGYTF | TGTGCCAGCAGCTTGACTGCCATCTATGGCTACACCTTC
TRBJ2-1 | few | TRBV20-1 | . | CSASQSATVYNEQFF | TGCAGTGCTAGCCAGTCAGCCACCGTTTACAATGAGCAGTTCTTC
TRBJ1-5 | few | TRBV18 | . | CASSPGRDRNQPQHF | TGTGCCAGCTCACCAGGAAGGGATCGCAATCAGCCCCAGCATTTT
TRBJ1-2 | few | TRBV7-2 | TRBD1 | CASSAQGGTYGYTF | TGTGCCAGCAGCGCCCAGGGGGGAACCTATGGCTACACCTTC
TRBJ1-4 | . | TRBV7-9 | . | CASSETTNEKLFF | TGTGCCAGCAGCGAAACAACTAATGAAAAACTGTTTTTT
TRBJ2-1 | many | TRBV5-5 | . | CASSLRTSSGAFYNEQFF | TGTGCCAGCAGCTTAAGGACTTCGAGCGGAGCCTTCTACAATGAGCAGTTCTTC
TRBJ2-7 | few | TRBV7-2 | . | CASSSPGTLSYEQYF | TGTGCCAGCAGCTCCCCCGGGACACTCTCCTACGAGCAGTACTTC
TRBJ2-5 | . | TRBV4-2 | . | CAISPGVRSGQETQYF | TGTGCCATCAGCCCTGGTGTTCGGTCGGGTCAAGAGACCCAGTACTTC
TRBJ1-2 | . | TRBV20-1 | . | CSARDLQVFNYGYTF | TGCAGTGCTAGAGATCTACAGGTCTTTAACTATGGCTACACCTTC
TRBJ2-2 | few | TRBV20-1 | . | CSARIGQNTGELFF | TGCAGTGCTAGAATTGGACAAAACACCGGGGAGCTGTTTTTT
TRBJ2-3 | . | TRBV3-1 | . | CASSQGVAAVTDTQYF | TGTGCCAGCAGCCAAGGAGTTGCGGCCGTCACAGATACGCAGTATTTT
TRBJ1-2 | . | TRBV5-1 | . | CASSAAGANYGYTF | TGCGCCAGCAGCGCCGCGGGGGCTAACTATGGCTACACCTTC
TRBJ1-6 | few | TRBV6-1 | TRBD1 | CASRGQGAYNSPLHF | TGTGCCAGCAGGGGACAGGGGGCCTATAATTCACCCCTCCACTTT
TRBJ2-3 | few | TRBV7-9 | TRBD2 | CASSRLALEDTQYF | TGTGCCAGCAGCCGACTAGCTCTGGAAGATACGCAGTATTTT
TRBJ2-5 | . | TRBV29-1 | . | CSADGYQETQYF | TGCAGCGCCGACGGGTACCAAGAGACCCAGTACTTC
TRBJ2-1 | many | TRBV3-1 | . | CASSVDSYNEQFF | TGTGCCAGCAGTGTGGACTCCTACAATGAGCAGTTCTTC
TRBJ1-2 | . | TRBV2 | . | CASSEGGGYTF | TGTGCCAGCAGTGAAGGGGGAGGCTACACCTTC
TRBJ2-6 | . | TRBV19 | . | CASSIQSGANVLTF | TGTGCCAGTAGTATTCAGTCTGGGGCCAACGTCCTGACTTTC
TRBJ2-4 | few | TRBV21-1 | . | CASSKAQLAKNIQYF | TGTGCCAGCAGCAAAGCGCAGCTAGCCAAAAACATTCAGTACTTC
TRBJ2-7 | few | TRBV5-1 | TRBD1 | CASSLTTGTGLVEQYF | TGCGCCAGCAGCTTGACCACCGGGACAGGCCTGGTCGAGCAGTACTTC